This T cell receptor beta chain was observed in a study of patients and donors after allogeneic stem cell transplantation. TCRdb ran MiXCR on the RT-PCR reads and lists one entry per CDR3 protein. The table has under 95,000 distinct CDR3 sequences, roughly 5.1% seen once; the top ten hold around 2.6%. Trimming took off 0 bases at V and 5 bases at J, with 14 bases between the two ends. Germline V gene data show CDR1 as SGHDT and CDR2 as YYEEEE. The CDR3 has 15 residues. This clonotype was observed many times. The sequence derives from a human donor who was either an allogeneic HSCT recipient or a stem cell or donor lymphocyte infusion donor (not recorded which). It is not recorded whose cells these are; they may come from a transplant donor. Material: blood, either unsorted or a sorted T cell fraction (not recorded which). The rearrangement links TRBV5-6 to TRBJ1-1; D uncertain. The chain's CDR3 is CASSLVTIEGTEAFF. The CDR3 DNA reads TGTGCCAGCAGCTTGGTTACAATCGAGGGAACTGAAGCTTTCTTT. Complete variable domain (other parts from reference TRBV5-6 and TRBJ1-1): DAGVTQSPTHLIKTRGQQVTLRCSPKSGHDTVSWYQQALGQGPQFIFQYYEEEERQRGNFPDRFSGHQFPNYSSELNVNALLLGDSALYLCASSLVTIEGTEAFFGQGTRLTVV.